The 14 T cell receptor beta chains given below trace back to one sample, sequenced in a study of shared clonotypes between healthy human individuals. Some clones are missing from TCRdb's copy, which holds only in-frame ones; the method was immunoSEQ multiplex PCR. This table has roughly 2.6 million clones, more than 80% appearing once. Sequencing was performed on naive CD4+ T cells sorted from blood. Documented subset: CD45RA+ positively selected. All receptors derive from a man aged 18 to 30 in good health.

The CDR3 DNA follows: TGTGCCAGCAGTTACAGAACCTACGAGCAGTACTTC. Its protein is CASSYRTYEQYF. V is TRBV6-6 and J is TRBJ2-7; D not certain. There are 12 residues in the CDR3. Trimming shortened V by 2 bases and J by 2 bases, and 4 bases separated the two germline ends. The germline V gene has CDR1 MNHNY and CDR2 SVGAGI (reference sequence).

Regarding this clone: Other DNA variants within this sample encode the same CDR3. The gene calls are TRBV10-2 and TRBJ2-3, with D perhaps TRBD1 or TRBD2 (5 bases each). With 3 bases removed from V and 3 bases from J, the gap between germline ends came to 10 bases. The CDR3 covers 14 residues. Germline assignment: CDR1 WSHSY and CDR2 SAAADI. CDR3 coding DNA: TGCGCCAGCAGTGATGGGGGTGGGACAGATACGCAGTATTTT. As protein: CASSDGGGTDTQYF.

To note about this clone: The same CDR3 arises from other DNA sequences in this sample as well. Here the CDR3 DNA reads TGCGCCAGCAGCCCCGGACAGAGCAATGAAAAACTGTTTTTT. Its protein is CASSPGQSNEKLFF. J is TRBJ1-4 and V is TRBV5-1, with D possibly being TRBD1 (6 bases). CDR3 length: 14 amino acids. Germline-derived CDR1 and CDR2 are SGHRS and YFSETQ. V was shortened by 4 bases and J by 5 bases, with 12 bases between the two germline ends.

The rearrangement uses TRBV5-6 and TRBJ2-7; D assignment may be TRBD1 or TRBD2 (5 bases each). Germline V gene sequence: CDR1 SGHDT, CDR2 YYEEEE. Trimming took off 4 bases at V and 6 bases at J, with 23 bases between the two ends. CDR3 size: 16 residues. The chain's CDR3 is CASSQFMGERYSEQYF. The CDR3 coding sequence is TGTGCCAGCAGCCAATTCATGGGGGAGAGGTATTCCGAGCAGTACTTC.

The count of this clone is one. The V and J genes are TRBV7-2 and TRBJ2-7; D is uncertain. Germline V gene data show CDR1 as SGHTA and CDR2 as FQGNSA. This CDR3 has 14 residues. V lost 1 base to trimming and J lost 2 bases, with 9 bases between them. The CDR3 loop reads CASSLVVEAYEQYF. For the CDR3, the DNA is TGTGCCAGCAGCTTAGTAGTAGAGGCCTACGAGCAGTACTTC.

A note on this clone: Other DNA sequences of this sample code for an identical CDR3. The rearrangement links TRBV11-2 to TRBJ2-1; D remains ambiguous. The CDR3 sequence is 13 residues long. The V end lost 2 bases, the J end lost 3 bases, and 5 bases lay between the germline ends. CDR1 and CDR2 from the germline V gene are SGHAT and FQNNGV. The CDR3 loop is CASSLLGYNEQFF. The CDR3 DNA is TGTGCCAGCAGCTTACTAGGCTACAATGAGCAGTTCTTC.

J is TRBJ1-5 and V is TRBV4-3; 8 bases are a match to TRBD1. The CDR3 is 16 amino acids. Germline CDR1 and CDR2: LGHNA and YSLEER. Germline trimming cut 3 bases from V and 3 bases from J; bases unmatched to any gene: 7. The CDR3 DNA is TGCGCCAGCAGCCATCGGACAGGGAAGGACAATCAGCCCCAGCATTTT. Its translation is CASSHRTGKDNQPQHF.

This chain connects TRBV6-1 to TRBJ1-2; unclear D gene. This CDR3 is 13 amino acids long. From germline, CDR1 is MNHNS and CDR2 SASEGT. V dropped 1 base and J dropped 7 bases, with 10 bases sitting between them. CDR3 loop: CASSEVRTGGYTF. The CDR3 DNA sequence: TGTGCCAGCAGTGAAGTCCGGACGGGTGGCTACACCTTC.

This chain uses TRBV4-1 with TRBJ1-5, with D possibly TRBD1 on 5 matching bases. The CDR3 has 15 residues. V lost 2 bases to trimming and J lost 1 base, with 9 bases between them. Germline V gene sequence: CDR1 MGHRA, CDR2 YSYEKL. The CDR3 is CASSQIGDSNQPQHF. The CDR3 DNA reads TGCGCCAGCAGCCAAATAGGGGACAGCAATCAGCCCCAGCATTTT.

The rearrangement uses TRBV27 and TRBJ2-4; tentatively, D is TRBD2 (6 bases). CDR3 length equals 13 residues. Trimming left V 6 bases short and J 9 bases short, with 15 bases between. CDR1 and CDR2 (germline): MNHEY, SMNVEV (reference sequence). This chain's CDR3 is CASRPGLIGIQYF. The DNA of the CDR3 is TGTGCCAGCAGGCCTGGACTAATCGGCATTCAGTACTTC.

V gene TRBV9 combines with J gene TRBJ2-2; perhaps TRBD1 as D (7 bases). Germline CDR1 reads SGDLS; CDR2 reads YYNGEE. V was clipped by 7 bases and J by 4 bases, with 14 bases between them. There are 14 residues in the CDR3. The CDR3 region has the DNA TGTGCCAGCCGGAGGGGGCTCATCACCGGGGAGCTGTTTTTT. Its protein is CASRRGLITGELFF.

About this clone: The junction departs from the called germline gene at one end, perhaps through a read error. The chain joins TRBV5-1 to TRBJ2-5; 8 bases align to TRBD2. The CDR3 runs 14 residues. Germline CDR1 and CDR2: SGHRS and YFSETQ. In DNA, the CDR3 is TGCGCCAGCAGCTCTGGACTAGCCGAAGAGAGCCAGTACTTC. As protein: CASSSGLAEESQYF.

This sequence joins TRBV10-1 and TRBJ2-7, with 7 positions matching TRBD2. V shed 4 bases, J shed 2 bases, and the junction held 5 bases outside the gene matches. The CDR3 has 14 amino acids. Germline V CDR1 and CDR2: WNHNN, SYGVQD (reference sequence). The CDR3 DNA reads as TGCGCCAGCAGTGGCCAGCGGGGCCCCTACGAGCAGTACTTC. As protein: CASSGQRGPYEQYF.

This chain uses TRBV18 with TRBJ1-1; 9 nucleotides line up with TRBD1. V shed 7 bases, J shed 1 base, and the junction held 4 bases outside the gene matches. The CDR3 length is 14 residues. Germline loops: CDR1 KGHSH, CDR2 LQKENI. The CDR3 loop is CASLGTGPNTEAFF. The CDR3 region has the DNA TGTGCCAGCTTAGGGACAGGGCCGAACACTGAAGCTTTCTTT.